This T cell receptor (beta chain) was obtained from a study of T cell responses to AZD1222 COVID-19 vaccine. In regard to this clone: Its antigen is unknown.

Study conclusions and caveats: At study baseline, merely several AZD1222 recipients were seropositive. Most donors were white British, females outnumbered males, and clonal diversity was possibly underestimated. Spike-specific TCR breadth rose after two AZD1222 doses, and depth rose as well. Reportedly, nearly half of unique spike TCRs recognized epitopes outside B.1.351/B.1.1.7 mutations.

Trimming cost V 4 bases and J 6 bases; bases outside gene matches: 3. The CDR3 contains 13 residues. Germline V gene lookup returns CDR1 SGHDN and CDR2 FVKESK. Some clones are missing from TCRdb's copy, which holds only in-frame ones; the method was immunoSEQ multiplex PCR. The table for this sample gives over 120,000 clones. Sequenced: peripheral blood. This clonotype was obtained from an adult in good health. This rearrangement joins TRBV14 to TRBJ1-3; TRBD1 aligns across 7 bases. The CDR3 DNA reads TGTGCCAGCAGCCCGGGACAGTTAAACACCATATATTTT. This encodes CASSPGQLNTIYF. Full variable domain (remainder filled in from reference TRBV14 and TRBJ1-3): EAGVTQFPSHSVIEKGQTVTLRCDPISGHDNLYWYRRVMGKEIKFLLHFVKESKQDESGMPNNRFLAERTGGTYSTLKVQPAELEDSGVYFCASSPGQLNTIYFGEGSWLTVV.